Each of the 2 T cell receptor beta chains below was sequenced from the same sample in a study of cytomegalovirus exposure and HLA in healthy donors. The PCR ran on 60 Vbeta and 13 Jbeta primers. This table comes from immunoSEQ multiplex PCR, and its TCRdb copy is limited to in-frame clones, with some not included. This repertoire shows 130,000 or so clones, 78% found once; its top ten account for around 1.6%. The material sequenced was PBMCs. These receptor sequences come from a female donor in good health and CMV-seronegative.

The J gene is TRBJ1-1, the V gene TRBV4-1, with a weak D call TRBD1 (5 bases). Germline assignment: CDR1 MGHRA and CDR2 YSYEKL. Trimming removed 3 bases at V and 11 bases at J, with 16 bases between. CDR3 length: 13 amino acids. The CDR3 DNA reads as TGCGCCAGCAGCCATCCGGGGGGTGCCTCTGCTTTCTTT. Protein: CASSHPGGASAFF.

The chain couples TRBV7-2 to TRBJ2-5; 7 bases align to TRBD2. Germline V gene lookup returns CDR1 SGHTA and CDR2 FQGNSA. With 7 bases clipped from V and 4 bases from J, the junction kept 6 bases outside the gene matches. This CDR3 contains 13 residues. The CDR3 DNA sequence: TGTGCCAGCACCGATCGCGGGGGAGAGACCCAGTACTTC. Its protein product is CASTDRGGETQYF. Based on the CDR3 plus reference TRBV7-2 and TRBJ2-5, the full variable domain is GAGVSQSPSNKVTEKGKDVELRCDPISGHTALYWYRQSLGQGLEFLIYFQGNSAPDKSGLPSDRFSAERTGGSVSTLTIQRTQQEDSAVYLCASTDRGGETQYFGPGTRLLVL.